The 5 T cell receptor beta chains below all came from one sample that was sequenced in a study of blood T cell repertoires in COVID-19 (dated by TCRdb to the early 2020s). Preparation of the library involved the immunoSEQ multiplex PCR assay. TCRdb retrieved this table from immuneACCESS and kept in-frame rearrangements only. Not all clones are present; in checked studies, unresolved V genes account for under half, and no reason is known for the remainder. The sample table lists 350,000 to 400,000 clones, roughly 90% of them with a count of one. The top ten clonotypes cover approximately 0.96% of the sample. Material for sequencing was PBMCs or T cells enriched from blood (not recorded which). The receptor set was obtained from a young woman with acute COVID-19.

V is TRBV7-9 and J is TRBJ2-6, with 7 bases identical to TRBD2. Germline-derived CDR1 and CDR2 are SEHNR and FQNEAQ (reference sequence). V trimming: 9 bases; J trimming: 12 bases; junction bases outside the gene matches: 17. The CDR3 length is 15 residues. CDR3 sequence (DNA): TGTGCCAGTCAGTCCCCGGGGGGAAGTAAAGCCGTCCTGACTTTC. This gives the protein CASQSPGGSKAVLTF.

The genes are TRBV5-1 and TRBJ2-3; TRBD2 might be the D (7 bases). Germline-derived CDR1 and CDR2 are SGHRS and YFSETQ. The CDR3 extends over 14 amino acids. Trimming stripped 2 bases from V and 6 bases from J, with 13 bases between. Here the CDR3 DNA reads TGCGCCAGCAGCTTCGGGGGGCAGGAGGATACGCAGTATTTT. Its protein product is CASSFGGQEDTQYF. The full variable domain, in which reference TRBV5-1 and TRBJ2-3 provide the parts outside the CDR3, is KAGVTQTPRYLIKTRGQQVTLSCSPISGHRSVSWYQQTPGQGLQFLFEYFSETQRNKGNFPGRFSGRQFSNSRSEMNVSTLELGDSALYLCASSFGGQEDTQYFGPGTRLTVL.

The CDR3 region is CASSLGNSPYNEQFF. CDR3 nucleotides: TGTGCCAGCAGCTTAGGAAACAGTCCCTACAATGAGCAGTTCTTC. The chain joins TRBV7-8 to TRBJ2-1; D is uncertain. The V end was cut by 1 base, the J end by 2 bases, with 9 bases between. The CDR3 is 15 residues long. Germline V lookup: CDR1 SGHVS, CDR2 FQNEAQ. Combining the CDR3 with reference TRBV7-8 and TRBJ2-1 gives the whole variable domain GAGVSQSPRYKVAKRGQDVALRCDPISGHVSLFWYQQALGQGPEFLTYFQNEAQLDKSGLPSDRFFAERPEGSVSTLKIQRTQQEDSAVYLCASSLGNSPYNEQFFGPGTRLTVL.

The chain joins TRBV25-1 to TRBJ1-3; D not certain. Looked up from germline, CDR1 is MGHDK and CDR2 is SYGVNS. The CDR3 totals 15 residues. V lost 1 base to trimming and J lost 0 bases, with 7 bases between them. For the CDR3, the DNA is TGTGCCAGCAGTGAATTGGGCAGCTCTGGAAACACCATATATTTT. Its translation is CASSELGSSGNTIYF.

This CDR3 is CASSQQGRPGGYTF. CDR3 bases: TGTGCCAGCTCCCAACAAGGGAGACCGGGTGGCTACACCTTC. The J gene is TRBJ1-2, the V gene TRBV18; D is uncertain. Germline CDR1 reads KGHSH; CDR2 reads LQKENI. V lost 6 bases, J lost 7 bases, and 18 bases lay in between. The length of the CDR3 is 14 residues.